This is a list of T cell receptor beta chains from one sample in a study of blood T cell repertoires in COVID-19. The data were produced by immunoSEQ multiplex PCR, yet TCRdb's version contains in-frame clones alone and is incomplete. In the table there are around 250,000 clones, 82% of which are singletons. Material: PBMCs or T cells enriched from blood (not recorded which). The receptors originated from a man in his forties who had been exposed to COVID-19. Both conserved end residues are part of each CDR3. D genes are given only for firm matches. Size tells how often a clone was seen (once, few, many) or the class of an expanded clone, and some rows leave it out.

D	V	J	size	DNA	CDR3
TRBD2	TRBV6-4	TRBJ2-3	NA	TGTGCCAGCAGTGTAGGCGGGAGAGGTGATACGCAGTATTTT	CASSVGGRGDTQYF
TRBD2	TRBV7-6	TRBJ2-2	NA	TGTGCCAGCAGCTTATATGGGGGGGCGAACACCGGGGAGCTGTTTTTT	CASSLYGGANTGELFF
TRBD2	TRBV2	TRBJ2-1	NA	TGTGCCAGCAGTGTAAGGCACTCTCTAAGGTGGGCTAGCGGGAGAAGCCTTACAAGTGAGCAGTTCTTC	CASSVRHSLRWASGRSLTSEQFF
NA	TRBV4-1	TRBJ1-2	NA	TGCGCCAGCAGCCAAGCTGGGGGGGCACTAACCTTC	CASSQAGGALTF
NA	TRBV21-1	TRBJ2-7	NA	TGTGCCAGCAGCAAAATCAGGCAGGGGGCGCTTCAGTACTTC	CASSKIRQGALQYF
NA	TRBV3-1/TRBV3-2	TRBJ1-1	NA	TGTGCCAGCAGGCCCATACAGGGCTCGGGGACTGAAGCTTTCTTT	CASRPIQGSGTEAFF
NA	TRBV24-1	TRBJ2-1	NA	TGTGCCACCAGTGATTTAGGGGGCTGGGACTTGCGGGATGAGCAGTTCTTC	CATSDLGGWDLRDEQFF
TRBD1	TRBV5-1	TRBJ1-5	NA	TGCGCCAGCAGCCCAGGGGGCCTCAATCAGCCCCAGCATTTT	CASSPGGLNQPQHF
TRBD2	TRBV16	TRBJ2-1	NA	TGTGCCAGCAGCCAATCCGCTAGCGGTCGTGAGAATGAGCAGTTCTTC	CASSQSASGRENEQFF
TRBD1	TRBV25-1	TRBJ2-2	once	TGTGCCAGCAGAATAACCTCAGGGGGTGCCGGGGAGCTGTTTTTT	CASRITSGGAGELFF
NA	TRBV18	TRBJ1-3	NA	TGTGCCAGCTCGCCCTTCGACAGTCGTGGAAACACCATATATTTT	CASSPFDSRGNTIYF
TRBD2	TRBV18	TRBJ2-1	NA	TGTGCCAGCTCACCCCCACTAGCGGGAGGGCCGAACAATGAGCAGTTCTTC	CASSPPLAGGPNNEQFF
NA	TRBV7-2	TRBJ2-2	NA	TGTGCCAGCAGCTTAGAGGGGTACACCGGGGAGCTGTTTTTT	CASSLEGYTGELFF
NA	TRBV11-1	TRBJ1-1	NA	TGTGCCAGCAGCTCGGGGGTGAACACTGAAGCTTTCTTT	CASSSGVNTEAFF
NA	TRBV7-9	TRBJ2-3	NA	TGTGCCAGCAGTCCAGGACTGTCGGCTAGCACAGATACGCAGTATTTT	CASSPGLSASTDTQYF
NA	TRBV3-1/TRBV3-2	TRBJ1-6	NA	TGTGCCAGCAAGGACCCGGGGTATAATTCACCCCTCCACTTT	CASKDPGYNSPLHF
TRBD1	TRBV5-1	TRBJ2-5	NA	TGCGCCAGCAGCGGCAGGGGGCAGTGGGAGACCCAGTACTTC	CASSGRGQWETQYF
NA	TRBV13	TRBJ2-7	NA	TGTGCCAGCAGCTTAGGGCGACTAACTAGGAGCGTGGAGCAGTACTTC	CASSLGRLTRSVEQYF
TRBD2	TRBV4-1	TRBJ2-7	NA	TGCGCCAGCAGCCAAGCTTATAGCGGGACCAACGAGCAGTACTTC	CASSQAYSGTNEQYF
TRBD1	TRBV6-5	TRBJ2-1	NA	TGTGCCAGCAGCGACAGGGGTGTTAATGAGCAGTTCTTC	CASSDRGVNEQFF
TRBD1	TRBV30	TRBJ2-4	NA	TGTGCCTGGAGCTTGACAGGGGCCAAAAACATTCAGTACTTC	CAWSLTGAKNIQYF
NA	TRBV7-9	TRBJ2-2	NA	TGTGCCAGCAGCTGGGGCGGGGCCGCCGGGGAGCTGTTTTTT	CASSWGGAAGELFF
NA	TRBV13	TRBJ2-1	NA	TGTGCCAGCAGCTTAGAAGGTGGGGCGCAGTTCTTC	CASSLEGGAQFF
TRBD2	TRBV19	TRBJ2-5	NA	TGTGCCAGCCCGGGACTAGCGCCTCAAGAGACCCAGTACTTC	CASPGLAPQETQYF
TRBD2	TRBV7-6	TRBJ2-7	NA	TGTGCCAGCAGCCCCCAGCCCGGGAGGGCGGGAGAGCAGTACTTC	CASSPQPGRAGEQYF
TRBD1	TRBV25-1	TRBJ1-6	NA	TGTGCCAGCAGTGACCGACGACAGGGGATTTCACCCCTCCACTTT	CASSDRRQGISPLHF
NA	TRBV20-1	TRBJ1-2	NA	TGCAGTGCTAGTAAACAGTCGGTCACTGGCTACACCTTC	CSASKQSVTGYTF
TRBD1	TRBV27	TRBJ2-2	NA	TGTGCCAGCAGTCTCCTGGACAGGGGGCGCGGCCGGGAGCTGTTTTTT	CASSLLDRGRGRELFF
NA	TRBV9	TRBJ2-3	NA	TGTGCCAGCAATGAGGGCACAGATACGCAGTATTTT	CASNEGTDTQYF
TRBD2	TRBV5-4	TRBJ2-7	NA	TGTGCCAGCAGCCCTGGGACTAGCGGGAGAGAAGAGCAGTACTTC	CASSPGTSGREEQYF
NA	TRBV7-3	TRBJ2-3	NA	TGTGCCAGCAGCTTATACGGGGGTAGGACAGATACGCAGTATTTT	CASSLYGGRTDTQYF
NA	TRBV5-4	TRBJ2-3	NA	TGTGCCAGCAGCTTCGGGAGAGATACGCAGTATTTT	CASSFGRDTQYF
TRBD2	TRBV11-3	TRBJ2-1	NA	TGTGCCAGCAGCTTAGATCCCTCGACTAGCGGGAGGCTGCGCAATGAGCAGTTCTTC	CASSLDPSTSGRLRNEQFF
NA	TRBV3-1/TRBV3-2	TRBJ2-1	many	TGTGCCAGCAGCCGACAACCAAGCTACAATGAGCAGTTCTTC	CASSRQPSYNEQFF
TRBD2	TRBV5-8	TRBJ2-1	NA	TGTGCCAGCAGCTTGGGACTAGCGGACAATGAGCAGTTCTTC	CASSLGLADNEQFF
NA	TRBV24-1	TRBJ2-2	few	TGTGCCACCAGTGCCTATACCGGGGAGCTGTTTTTT	CATSAYTGELFF
NA	TRBV7-9	TRBJ2-1	few	TGTGCCAGCAGCTTAGCCACAAGCAATGAGCAGTTCTTC	CASSLATSNEQFF
NA	TRBV14	TRBJ2-7	few	TGTGCCAGCAGCCAAGACACTGAGTACGAGCAGTACTTC	CASSQDTEYEQYF
NA	TRBV24-1	TRBJ2-6	NA	TGTGCCACCAGTGATTTCCACTCTGGGGCCAACGTCCTGACTTTC	CATSDFHSGANVLTF
NA	TRBV7-9	TRBJ2-5	NA	TGTGCCAGCAGCTCCTCAACCGGGAAATTTGTGGTGACCCAGTACTTC	CASSSSTGKFVVTQYF
NA	TRBV19	TRBJ2-3	NA	TGTGCCAGTAGCGGCGGGGGCAGGGGTCGAGATACGCAGTATTTT	CASSGGGRGRDTQYF
NA	TRBV7-7	TRBJ2-3	NA	TGTGCTAGCAGCTTATCGGGGGATTGGGCAGATACGCAGTATTTT	CASSLSGDWADTQYF
NA	TRBV9	TRBJ2-1	NA	TGTGCCAGCAGCCAGGGGCAGGGTTCTGAGCAGTTCTTC	CASSQGQGSEQFF
TRBD1	TRBV27	TRBJ1-3	NA	TGTGCCAGCAGTACAAGACAGGGACTGGCAAACACCATATATTTT	CASSTRQGLANTIYF